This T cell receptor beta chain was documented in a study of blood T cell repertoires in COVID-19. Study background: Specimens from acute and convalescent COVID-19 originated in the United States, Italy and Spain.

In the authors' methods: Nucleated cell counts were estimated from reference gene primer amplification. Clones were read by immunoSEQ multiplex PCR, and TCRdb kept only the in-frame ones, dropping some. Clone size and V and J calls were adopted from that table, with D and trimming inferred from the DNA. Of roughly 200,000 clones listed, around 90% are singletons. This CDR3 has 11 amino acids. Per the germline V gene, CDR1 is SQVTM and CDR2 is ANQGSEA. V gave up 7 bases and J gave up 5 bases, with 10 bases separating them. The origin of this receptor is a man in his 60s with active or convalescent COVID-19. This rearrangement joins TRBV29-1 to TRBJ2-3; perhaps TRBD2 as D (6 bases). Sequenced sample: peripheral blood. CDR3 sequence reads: CSGLVVDTQYF. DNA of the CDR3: TGCAGCGGACTAGTTGTAGATACGCAGTATTTT.